Listed below are T cell receptor beta chains from one sample, sequenced in a study of shared clonotypes between healthy human individuals. Only in-frame clones appear in the TCRdb table, and some are missing; sequencing was by immunoSEQ multiplex PCR. The sample has about 1 million clones, about 74% seen once. Input material: memory CD4+ T cells sorted from blood. Receptors originate from a man in his late teens or twenties in good health. Each CDR3 is given with its conserved first and last residue. Each record gives: V gene, J gene, clone size, D gene, CDR3 DNA, CDR3 protein. A D gene is named only where the DNA matches it firmly. Size is omitted from some rows. Given values are once, few, many or a class for expanded clones.

TRBV7-2	TRBJ1-5	-	-	TGTGCCAGCAGCCTACGGTCGTCCCCCAATCAGCCCCAGCATTTT	CASSLRSSPNQPQHF
TRBV15	TRBJ2-3	-	-	TGTGCCACCAGCAGAGAGGACACGACGATAACTGGGTATACGCAGTATTTT	CATSREDTTITGYTQYF
TRBV5-6	TRBJ2-6	-	-	TGTGCCAGCAGCTTGTCATGGGTTCCGGGTGGGGCCAACGTCCTGACTTTC	CASSLSWVPGGANVLTF
TRBV15	TRBJ2-2	-	-	TGTGCCACCAGCAGAGAAGGGAAGAACACCGGGGAGCTGTTTTTT	CATSREGKNTGELFF
TRBV29-1	TRBJ2-7	-	-	TGCAGCGTTGACTCAGGGAGCGAGCAGTACTTC	CSVDSGSEQYF
TRBV6-1	TRBJ2-7	-	-	TGTGCCAGCAGTTTAACCCTAGGAATCTACGAGCAGTACTTC	CASSLTLGIYEQYF
TRBV11-2	TRBJ1-2	-	TRBD1	TGTGCCAGCAGCTGGACCGACAGGGGTGGCTACACCTTC	CASSWTDRGGYTF
TRBV5-1	TRBJ1-1	-	-	TGCGCCAGCAGCCGGACCGGGACACTAAACACTGAAGCTTTCTTT	CASSRTGTLNTEAFF
TRBV4-1	TRBJ1-5	-	-	TGCGCCAGCAGCCGGACATGGGGTGGCAATCAGCCCCAGCATTTT	CASSRTWGGNQPQHF
TRBV25-1	TRBJ2-7	-	TRBD2	TGTGCCAGCAGTGAATCCCGCGGACGGGGGGGAGAGCAGTACTTC	CASSESRGRGGEQYF
TRBV19	TRBJ2-7	-	-	TGTGCCAGTAGTATGGAGGGATCACCCCCCTACGAGCAGTACTTC	CASSMEGSPPYEQYF
TRBV29-1	TRBJ1-1	-	TRBD1	TGCAGCGGATCAGGGGGCATGTTTTCCACTGAAGCTTTCTTT	CSGSGGMFSTEAFF
TRBV6-1	TRBJ2-2	-	-	TGTGCCAGCAGTGTGGGGCAGAACGCGTTGTCCGGGGAGCTGTTTTTT	CASSVGQNALSGELFF
TRBV5-4	TRBJ1-2	-	-	TGTGCCAGCAGCTTCACGAACTATGGCTACACCTTC	CASSFTNYGYTF
TRBV7-9	TRBJ1-2	-	-	TGTGCCAGCAGCCAAGATCTGGGGAGCTACACCTTC	CASSQDLGSYTF
TRBV18	TRBJ1-3	-	-	TGTGCCAGCTCACCACCTGGGTTTTCTGGAAACACCATATATTTT	CASSPPGFSGNTIYF
TRBV18	TRBJ2-7	-	-	TGTGCCAGCTCACCAAGAGGGGGGATTGACTACGAGCAGTACTTC	CASSPRGGIDYEQYF
TRBV7-9	TRBJ1-3	-	-	TGTGCCAGCAGCCCCGGACGACAGTCAAACACCATATATTTT	CASSPGRQSNTIYF
TRBV7-9	TRBJ2-1	-	-	TGTGCCAGCAGCTTAGCGCGGGACACCGTACGAGGCAATGAGCAGTTCTTC	CASSLARDTVRGNEQFF
TRBV2	TRBJ1-2	-	TRBD1	TGTGCCAGCAGAGACAGGGTTAACTATGGCTACACCTTC	CASRDRVNYGYTF
TRBV27	TRBJ1-5	-	TRBD1	TGTGCCAGCAGTCGCGGGACAGGGGGCCAGCCCCAGCATTTT	CASSRGTGGQPQHF
TRBV7-8	TRBJ1-1	-	-	TGTGCCAGCAGCTTGATGACAGGGAACACTGAAGCTTTCTTT	CASSLMTGNTEAFF
TRBV6-5	TRBJ1-2	-	-	TGTGCCAGCAGTAGTTTGGGGGCCAGTGGCTACACCTTC	CASSSLGASGYTF
TRBV6-5	TRBJ1-1	-	-	TGTGCCAGCAGCCGATTCGGGCCGATGAACACTGAAGCTTTCTTT	CASSRFGPMNTEAFF
TRBV27	TRBJ2-1	-	-	TGTGCCAGCAGTTTCCTCCAGGGGGGCTACAATGAGCAGTTCTTC	CASSFLQGGYNEQFF
TRBV7-8	TRBJ1-5	-	-	TGTGCCAGCAGCTTGGGAAACCCTCATAGCAATCAGCCCCAGCATTTT	CASSLGNPHSNQPQHF
TRBV2	TRBJ2-7	many	-	TGTGCCAGCAGTGACGCGTACCGAGGGTACGAGCAGTACTTC	CASSDAYRGYEQYF
TRBV30	TRBJ2-3	once	-	TGTGCCTGGAGTTGGCTAGGGGGCACAGATACGCAGTATTTT	CAWSWLGGTDTQYF
TRBV11-2	TRBJ1-1	few	-	TGTGCCAGCAGCCTAGACACGAACACTGAAGCTTTCTTT	CASSLDTNTEAFF
TRBV29-1	TRBJ1-3	-	-	TGCAGCGCGGGGGGCGGAAACACCATATATTTT	CSAGGGNTIYF
TRBV30	TRBJ1-6	few	-	TGTGCCTGGACTAATATGTTAACCCTCCACTTT	CAWTNMLTLHF
TRBV6-5	TRBJ1-6	-	TRBD1	TGTGCCAGCAGTTACTCGGGGACAGGAGCCTCCCCCCTCCACTTT	CASSYSGTGASPLHF
TRBV7-2	TRBJ1-1	-	-	TGTGCCAGCACCGCACAACAGGGACGGATCACTGAAGCTTTCTTT	CASTAQQGRITEAFF
TRBV2	TRBJ2-5	-	TRBD2	TGTGCCAGCAGTGTTAGACTAGCAGGGAGGTCAGAGACCCAGTACTTC	CASSVRLAGRSETQYF
TRBV10-3	TRBJ1-2	few	TRBD1	TGTGCCATCAGTGAGGGACAGGTCAATAACTATGGCTACACCTTC	CAISEGQVNNYGYTF
TRBV2	TRBJ1-6	-	-	TGTGCCAGCAGTGCGGGGGGCTCTAGATTTGGCCACTTT	CASSAGGSRFGHF
TRBV11-2	TRBJ1-1	-	TRBD1	TGTGCCAGCAGCCCACAGGGGGCTGGCACTGAAGCTTTCTTT	CASSPQGAGTEAFF
TRBV7-3	TRBJ2-5	-	-	TGTGCCAGCAGCTTAATTCCCGAAGAGACCCAGTACTTC	CASSLIPEETQYF
TRBV2	TRBJ2-7	few	-	TGTGCCAGCAGGAACTACGAGCAGTACTTC	CASRNYEQYF
TRBV27	TRBJ2-7	once	-	TGTGCCAGCAGACGAACAGGAGAGGAGTACTTC	CASRRTGEEYF
TRBV5-1	TRBJ2-7	-	-	TGCGCCAGCAGCTTGTCCTCCTACGAGCAGTACTTC	CASSLSSYEQYF
TRBV6-5	TRBJ2-7	-	TRBD1	TGTGCCAGCAGCCGACAGGGATCGACCTACGAGCAGTACTTC	CASSRQGSTYEQYF
TRBV7-9	TRBJ1-1	-	-	TGTGCCAGCAGCTTCTCACAGGGTGGGTTTAACACTGAAGCTTTCTTT	CASSFSQGGFNTEAFF
TRBV10-3	TRBJ1-5	-	TRBD1	TGTGCCATCAGTGACCCCAGGGGGGACAATCAGCCCCAGCATTTT	CAISDPRGDNQPQHF